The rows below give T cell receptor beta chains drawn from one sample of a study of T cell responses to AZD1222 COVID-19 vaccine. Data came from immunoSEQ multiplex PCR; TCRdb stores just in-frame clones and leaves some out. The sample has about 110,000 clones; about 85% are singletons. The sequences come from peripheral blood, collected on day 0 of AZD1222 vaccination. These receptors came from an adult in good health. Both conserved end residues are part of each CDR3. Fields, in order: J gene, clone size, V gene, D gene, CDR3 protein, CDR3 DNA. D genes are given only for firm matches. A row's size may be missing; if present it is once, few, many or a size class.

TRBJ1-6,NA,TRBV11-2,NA,CASSSNGRMNSPLHF,TGTGCCAGCAGCTCCAACGGGAGGATGAATTCACCCCTCCACTTT
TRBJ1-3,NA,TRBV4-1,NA,CASSQGSQSTGNTIYF,TGCGCCAGCAGCCAAGGTTCGCAGTCCACCGGAAACACCATATATTTT
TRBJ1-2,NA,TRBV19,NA,CATAGRGVDYGYTF,TGTGCCACCGCGGGACGGGGGGTTGACTATGGCTACACCTTC
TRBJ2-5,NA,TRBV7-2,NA,CASSLYYSPGKETQYF,TGTGCCAGCAGCTTATATTACTCACCCGGCAAAGAGACCCAGTACTTC
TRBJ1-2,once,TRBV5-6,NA,CASSLAATIPGYGYTF,TGTGCCAGCAGCTTGGCCGCGACCATACCTGGCTATGGCTACACCTTC
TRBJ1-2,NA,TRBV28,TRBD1,CASTPSQDRGQGGYTF,TGTGCCAGCACCCCGAGTCAGGACAGGGGGCAGGGTGGCTACACCTTC
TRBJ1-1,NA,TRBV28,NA,CASSLSGRAEAFF,TGTGCCAGCAGTTTATCGGGCAGGGCAGAAGCTTTCTTT
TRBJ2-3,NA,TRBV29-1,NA,CSVEEGADTQYF,TGCAGCGTTGAAGAGGGAGCAGATACGCAGTATTTT
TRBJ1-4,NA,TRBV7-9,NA,CASSLGGGSDEKLFF,TGTGCCAGCAGCTTAGGCGGGGGGTCCGATGAAAAACTGTTTTTT
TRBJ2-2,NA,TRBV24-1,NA,CATSRSRDGANTGELFF,TGTGCCACCAGTCGATCACGAGACGGGGCGAACACCGGGGAGCTGTTTTTT
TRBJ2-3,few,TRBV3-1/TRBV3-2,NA,CASSEGLSAVGYF,TGTGCCAGCAGCGAGGGTCTATCCGCGGTGGGGTATTTT
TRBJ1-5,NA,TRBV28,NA,CASSPGSGTQPQHF,TGTGCCAGCAGCCCCGGATCGGGGACCCAGCCCCAGCATTTT
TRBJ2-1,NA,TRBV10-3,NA,CAISVDRRSSYNEQFF,TGTGCCATCAGTGTAGACAGGCGGAGCTCCTACAATGAGCAGTTCTTC
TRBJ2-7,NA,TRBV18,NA,CASSPPSSRMVEQYF,TGTGCCAGCTCACCACCTAGCTCCAGGATGGTCGAGCAGTACTTC
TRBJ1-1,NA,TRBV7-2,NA,CASRTQGLGTEAFF,TGTGCCAGCAGGACCCAAGGGCTGGGCACTGAAGCTTTCTTT
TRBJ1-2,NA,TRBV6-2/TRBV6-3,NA,CASSFLHRQGLYGYTF,TGTGCCAGCAGTTTCCTTCATCGGCAGGGCCTCTATGGCTACACCTTC
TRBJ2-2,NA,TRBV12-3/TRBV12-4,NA,CASSLRTGELFF,TGTGCCAGCAGTTTAAGGACCGGGGAGCTGTTTTTT
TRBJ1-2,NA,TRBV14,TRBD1,CASSQDSTTGVRGYGYTF,TGTGCCAGCAGCCAAGATTCGACGACAGGGGTCAGAGGCTATGGCTACACCTTC
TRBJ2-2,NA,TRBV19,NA,CASSIPGRNTGELFF,TGTGCCAGTAGTATACCCGGGAGAAACACCGGGGAGCTGTTTTTT
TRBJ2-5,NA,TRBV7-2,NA,CASSPARALETQYF,TGTGCCAGCAGCCCCGCTCGGGCCCTAGAGACCCAGTACTTC
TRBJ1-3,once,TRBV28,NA,CASSLTGFGNTIYF,TGTGCCAGCAGTTTGACCGGATTTGGAAACACCATATATTTT
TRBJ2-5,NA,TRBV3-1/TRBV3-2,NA,CASSQRGGEETQYF,TGTGCCAGCAGCCAACGCGGGGGCGAAGAGACCCAGTACTTC
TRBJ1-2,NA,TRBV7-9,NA,CASSVGQNYGYTF,TGTGCCAGCAGCGTCGGGCAGAACTATGGCTACACCTTC
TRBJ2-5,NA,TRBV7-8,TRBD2,CASSARGPGTSGQETQYF,TGTGCCAGCAGCGCCCGGGGGCCTGGGACTAGTGGCCAAGAGACCCAGTACTTC
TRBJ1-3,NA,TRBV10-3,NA,CAIRPGVSGNTIYF,TGTGCCATCAGACCTGGAGTCTCTGGAAACACCATATATTTT
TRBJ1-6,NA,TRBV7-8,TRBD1,CASRGSTGGNSPLHF,TGTGCCAGCAGGGGATCGACAGGGGGGAATTCACCCCTCCACTTT
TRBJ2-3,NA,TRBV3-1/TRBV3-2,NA,CASSPGAGQGTDTQYF,TGTGCCAGCAGCCCTGGAGCAGGGCAGGGCACAGATACGCAGTATTTT
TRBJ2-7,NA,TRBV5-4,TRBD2,CASSLIFAGGRDEQYF,TGTGCCAGCAGCTTGATCTTTGCGGGAGGGAGGGACGAGCAGTACTTC